What follows are 10 T cell receptor beta chains derived from one specimen sequenced in a study of cytomegalovirus exposure and HLA in healthy donors. PCR primers comprised 60 Vbeta and 13 Jbeta primers. Clones were read by immunoSEQ multiplex PCR, and TCRdb kept only the in-frame ones, dropping some. This sample has about 200,000 clones; approximately 70% occur once, and the top ten carry around 2.6%. The sample was PBMCs. The source of these receptors is a man in his forties or fifties in good health and CMV-seropositive.

The chain links TRBV7-2 to TRBJ2-5; weak D call: TRBD1 (6 bases). Per germline, CDR1 SGHTA and CDR2 FQGNSA. The CDR3 is 16 amino acids. Trimming took 5 bases from V and 4 from J, leaving 20 bases between them. The CDR3 spells CASSPLRGNGGETQYF. CDR3 nucleotide sequence: TGTGCCAGCAGCCCTTTAAGGGGGAATGGGGGAGAGACCCAGTACTTC.

This sequence joins TRBV18 and TRBJ1-2; D possibly corresponds to TRBD1 (6 bases). There are 16 residues in the CDR3. The V end lost 8 bases, the J end lost 0 bases, and 19 bases lay between the germline ends. In germline, CDR1 is KGHSH, CDR2 LQKENI. Written as DNA, the CDR3 is TGTGCCAGCCTTCCGAGGAAGGGGGAGTCTAACTATGGCTACACCTTC. Its protein product is CASLPRKGESNYGYTF.

The chain joins TRBV25-1 to TRBJ1-1; TRBD1 might be the D (5 bases). This CDR3 is 13 amino acids long. Germline lookup yields CDR1 MGHDK and CDR2 SYGVNS. Trimming pared 8 bases from V and 1 base from J, leaving 11 bases between. CDR3 amino acids: CASGGTGNTEAFF. The CDR3 bases are TGTGCCAGCGGAGGGACGGGGAACACTGAAGCTTTCTTT.

This clone was counted only a few times. The chain uses TRBV6-1 and TRBJ1-1; D is uncertain. Germline V gene sequence: CDR1 MNHNS, CDR2 SASEGT. This CDR3 is 13 amino acids long. The V and J ends lost 4 bases and 10 bases respectively, with 16 bases between them. The CDR3 sequence is CASSATMGLRAFF. Here the CDR3 DNA reads TGTGCCAGCAGTGCTACGATGGGCCTTAGAGCTTTCTTT.

The V call is TRBV9, the J call TRBJ2-5, with TRBD1 matching 8 bases. Germline CDR1 reads SGDLS; CDR2 reads YYNGEE. V lost 4 bases, J lost 1 base, and 3 bases stayed unmatched. The CDR3 sequence is 14 residues long. CDR3 amino acids: CASSLQGAQETQYF. CDR3 coding DNA: TGTGCCAGCAGCTTGCAGGGGGCCCAAGAGACCCAGTACTTC.

The CDR3 reads CSVVVGTGGGQPQHF. CDR3 sequence (DNA): TGCAGCGTTGTGGTCGGGACGGGAGGTGGTCAGCCCCAGCATTTT. V gene TRBV29-1 combines with J gene TRBJ1-5; possibly TRBD1 for D (5 bases). V shed 4 bases and J shed 6 bases, with 19 bases lying between them. Germline V lookup: CDR1 SQVTM, CDR2 ANQGSEA. This CDR3 is 15 amino acids long.

V is TRBV11-2 and J is TRBJ2-7; TRBD1 agrees at 7 bases. V dropped 4 bases and J dropped 6; count of bases not matched to a gene: 12. The CDR3 is made up of 15 amino acids. Germline V lookup: CDR1 SGHAT, CDR2 FQNNGV. The CDR3 here is CASSSLTTGMGEQYF. CDR3 DNA: TGTGCCAGCAGCTCGCTGACGACAGGGATGGGCGAGCAGTACTTC.

This rearrangement joins TRBV6-6 to TRBJ2-7; 8 bases are shared with TRBD1. The CDR3 runs 15 residues. In germline, CDR1 is MNHNY, CDR2 SVGAGI (reference sequence). V lost 3 bases, J lost 7 bases, and 11 bases stayed unmatched. The DNA for the CDR3 is TGTGCCAGCAGTTATTCCCCCCAGGGGGCTGGAGAGCAGTACTTC. The encoded protein is CASSYSPQGAGEQYF.

This chain connects TRBV9 to TRBJ2-5; maybe TRBD2 (5 bases). Germline loops: CDR1 SGDLS, CDR2 YYNGEE. CDR3 length: 13 amino acids. Trimming took 3 bases from V and 7 from J, leaving 13 bases between them. CDR3 sequence reads: CASSADFKRTQYF. CDR3 nucleotide sequence: TGTGCCAGCAGCGCGGACTTCAAGAGGACCCAGTACTTC.

The chain joins TRBV15 to TRBJ2-1; tentatively, D is TRBD2 (5 bases). Germline-derived CDR1 and CDR2 are LNHNV and YYDKDF (reference sequence). V lost 1 base, J lost 9 bases, and 16 bases lay in between. The CDR3 runs 15 residues. Written as DNA, the CDR3 is TGTGCCACCAGCAGAGCCGAGTTCGGGGTAGGTGAGCAGTTCTTC. Residues: CATSRAEFGVGEQFF. Drawing the rest from reference TRBV15 and TRBJ2-1, the complete variable domain is DAMVIQNPRYQVTQFGKPVTLSCSQTLNHNVMYWYQQKSSQAPKLLFHYYDKDFNNEADTPDNFQSRRPNTSFCFLDIRSPGLGDTAMYLCATSRAEFGVGEQFFGPGTRLTVL.